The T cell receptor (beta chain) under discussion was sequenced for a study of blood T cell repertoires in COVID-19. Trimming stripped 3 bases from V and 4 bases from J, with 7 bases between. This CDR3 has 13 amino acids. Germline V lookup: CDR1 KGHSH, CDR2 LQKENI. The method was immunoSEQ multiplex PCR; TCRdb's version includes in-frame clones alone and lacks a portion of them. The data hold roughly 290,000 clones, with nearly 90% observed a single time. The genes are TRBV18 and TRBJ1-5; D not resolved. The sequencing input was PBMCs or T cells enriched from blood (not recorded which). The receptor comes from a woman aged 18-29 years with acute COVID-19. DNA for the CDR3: TGTGCCAGCTCACCTCTGGAGAATCAGCCCCAGCATTTT. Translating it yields CASSPLENQPQHF. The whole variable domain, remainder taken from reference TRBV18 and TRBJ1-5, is NAGVMQNPRHLVRRRGQEARLRCSPMKGHSHVYWYRQLPEEGLKFMVYLQKENIIDESGMPKERFSAEFPKEGPSILRIQQVVRGDSAAYFCASSPLENQPQHFGDGTRLSIL.